One and the same sample provided the 2 T cell receptor beta chains below, sequenced in a study of cytomegalovirus exposure and HLA in healthy donors. The PCR used 60 Vbeta and 13 Jbeta primers. Method: immunoSEQ multiplex PCR; TCRdb's copy keeps in-frame clones and lacks some. The repertoire holds over 150,000 clones, with about four fifths as singletons. Material for sequencing was PBMCs. All receptors derive from a young man in good health and CMV-seropositive.

This clone appeared a single time. Its ends do not fully match the called genes, so a read error is possible. V is TRBV7-7 and J is TRBJ2-7; 10 bases align to TRBD2. The germline CDR1 and CDR2 sequences are SSHAT and FNYEAQ (reference sequence). The CDR3 extends over 15 amino acids. CDR3: CASSLGSGGGYEQYF. The CDR3 nucleotides read TGTGCTAGCAGCTTAGGAAGCGGGGGGGGCTACGAGCAGTACTTC.

This rearrangement joins TRBV5-1 to TRBJ1-4; possible D gene TRBD1, 5 bases. This CDR3 is built from 19 residues. Germline CDR1 SGHRS, CDR2 YFSETQ. Between the trimmed V and J ends, which lost 3 bases and 0 bases, there was a span of 21 bases. CDR3 DNA sequence: TGCGCCAGCAGCTCCGGGGACTTCCTCAGTTGGACAACTAATGAAAAACTGTTTTTT. Residues: CASSSGDFLSWTTNEKLFF.